The source of this T cell receptor beta chain is a study of blood T cells in healthy people across ages (dated by TCRdb to between 2014 and 2017). Regarding the complete study: Template switching captured roughly one uniquely barcoded TCR beta cDNA molecule per two T cells in model experiments. Donors of different ages were randomly distributed across sequencing lanes to avoid experimental bias. Using deep sequencing normalized with unique cDNA molecular identifiers, the study measured how TCR beta repertoire diversity changes with age. The study analyzed two additional independent replicas of 1 million unique cDNA reads from the same blood draw for two donors, one aged 18 to 29 and one aged 80 or older. Donors were grouped into four age groups: young (average 16 years), middle-aged (39), aged (around 60) and long-lived (less than 85). Paper-wide results and their limitations: Estimates of total diversity based on one million sequenced T cells were regarded as lower bounds and as underestimates. As age increased, observed TCR beta diversity per million T cells dropped in a roughly linear way, and a significant reduction was already evident by age around 41. Because donor CMV infection status was unknown, age-related changes in expanded clonotypes were potentially confounded. Because profiling used bulk unsorted PBMCs, naive and antigen-experienced compartments could not be compared conclusively. The percentage of naive T cells measured by flow cytometry correlated strongly with observed TCR beta diversity. Compared with the aged group, the long-lived group had more naive CD4+ T cells, fewer expanded clones and increased TCR diversity, suggesting age selection.

Library generation was performed with 5' RACE. Data came from an Illumina HiSeq 2500. A second PCR of roughly 7 to 11 cycles was performed with a sample-barcoded 5' primer and a J-beta primer mix. A template-switch 5' adaptor carrying 12 random nucleotides introduced a unique molecular identifier onto each TCR beta cDNA molecule. Each sample yielded at least 2.5 million CDR3-containing paired-end reads. All of the RNA was converted into first-strand cDNA using the Mint cDNA synthesis kit, with a TRBC-specific oligonucleotide serving as the primer. All cDNA was treated with uracil-DNA glycosylase and then went through a first 18-cycle PCR with the universal primers M1SS and BC2_uni_R. Turning to the authors' computational methods: Each sample was normalized by randomly selecting 1 million high-quality reads, each carrying a distinct molecular identifier. Instead of being binned into consensus sequences, reads that shared molecular identifiers were thrown out. MiTCR, run with a Q25 quality threshold and the strictest error-elimination algorithm, handled CDR3 identification, clonotype clustering and error correction. A nonparametric unseen species model with Euler transformation was used to estimate a lower bound on total TCR beta diversity. TCRdb reprocessing: public reads trimmed at Q25 with fastp, clones called with MiXCR, in-frame beta chains kept. Identical CDR3 protein sequences are pooled into one entry, listed with their most common genes and DNA. For this entry, the V and J calls and clone size follow TCRdb and not the study's own pipeline. This sample is represented by roughly 1,300,000 distinct CDR3 sequences; around 59% of them were singletons. Over 5.5% of the sample is taken by the ten largest.

Donors were 39 systemically healthy Caucasian individuals from Russia aged about 6 to 100 years. Approximately 10 milliliters of peripheral blood were collected from each donor into EDTA-treated Vacutainer tubes. PBMCs were isolated by Ficoll-Paque density-gradient centrifugation, with at least 7 million obtained per sample. Total RNA, at least 5 micrograms per sample, was extracted from PBMCs with Trizol reagent. For every donor, an aliquot of PBMCs went through flow cytometry to measure the percentages of naive CD45RAhigh/CD27high T cells. Points on this clonotype: Its binding antigen is unknown. No much larger clonotype is one base removed from it; base qualities were not supplied.

The junction carries 10 bases between V and J, which are trimmed by 0 bases and 9 bases respectively. The CDR3 covers 13 residues, taking in both the cysteine and the phenylalanine. The read is trimmed to its CDR3 DNA, 39 bases read in frame from base 1. The CDR1 and CDR2 encoded by the germline V gene are MGHRA and YSYEKL. This chain joins TRBV4-1 to TRBJ2-3, and possibly TRBD2, on 6 matching bases. Sequencing was performed on blood. The sequence was collected from a man between 18 and 35 years old in good health. The DNA reads as follows: TGCGCCAGCAGCCAAGATTCGGGGGTGACGCAGTATTTT. The translation is CASSQDSGVTQYF.